These T cell receptor beta chains were read from a single sample in a study of T cell repertoires in cytomegalovirus infection. TCRdb re-derived calls from the reads in MiXCR, one entry per CDR3 protein. The table has more than 400,000 distinct CDR3 sequences, approximately 26% seen once. The sequenced sample was PBMCs. Every receptor here comes from a human donor in good health (CMV status not recorded). Some clones in this sample may be carry-over from other donors' samples. Each CDR3 is given with its conserved first and last residue. D genes are given only for firm matches. The size field is filled for only some rows; it gives once, few, many or a size class.

J gene: TRBJ1-5; clone size: -; V gene: TRBV2; D gene: -; CDR3 protein: CASSAGDQPQHF; CDR3 DNA: TGTGCCAGCAGCGCGGGGGATCAGCCCCAGCATTTT
J gene: TRBJ2-5; clone size: -; V gene: TRBV18; D gene: -; CDR3 protein: CASSLNWEETQYF; CDR3 DNA: TGTGCCAGCTCATTAAATTGGGAAGAGACCCAGTACTTC
J gene: TRBJ2-3; clone size: -; V gene: TRBV11-3; D gene: TRBD1; CDR3 protein: CASSLDSGQGYTDTQYF; CDR3 DNA: TGTGCCAGCAGCTTAGATTCGGGACAGGGATACACAGATACGCAGTATTTT
J gene: TRBJ1-2; clone size: -; V gene: TRBV12-3/TRBV12-4; D gene: -; CDR3 protein: CASSSDKYGYTF; CDR3 DNA: TGTGCCAGCAGTTCGGACAAATATGGCTACACCTTC
J gene: TRBJ2-1; clone size: few; V gene: TRBV7-6; D gene: -; CDR3 protein: CASSLYGEVSYNEQFF; CDR3 DNA: TGTGCCAGCAGCTTATATGGGGAGGTTAGCTACAATGAGCAGTTCTTC
J gene: TRBJ2-1; clone size: -; V gene: TRBV20-1; D gene: -; CDR3 protein: CSVRTRRYNEQFF; CDR3 DNA: TGCAGTGTCAGGACCAGAAGATACAATGAGCAGTTCTTC
J gene: TRBJ1-1; clone size: -; V gene: TRBV27; D gene: -; CDR3 protein: CASSLNGKNTEAFF; CDR3 DNA: TGTGCCAGCAGTTTAAACGGAAAAAACACTGAAGCTTTCTTT
J gene: TRBJ1-5; clone size: few; V gene: TRBV6-2/TRBV6-3; D gene: -; CDR3 protein: CASRTWRGGGNQPQHF; CDR3 DNA: TGTGCCAGCAGAACCTGGAGGGGGGGCGGCAATCAGCCCCAGCATTTT
J gene: TRBJ1-5; clone size: few; V gene: TRBV6-1; D gene: TRBD1; CDR3 protein: CASSGTGQGYQPQHF; CDR3 DNA: TGTGCCAGCAGTGGGACGGGACAGGGTTATCAGCCCCAGCATTTT
J gene: TRBJ2-5; clone size: once; V gene: TRBV12-3/TRBV12-4; D gene: -; CDR3 protein: CASSPPARTAKETQYF; CDR3 DNA: TGTGCCAGCAGCCCCCCTGCCCGGACAGCCAAAGAGACCCAGTACTTC
J gene: TRBJ2-2; clone size: -; V gene: TRBV5-1; D gene: TRBD2; CDR3 protein: CASRRLAGGPGTGELFF; CDR3 DNA: TGCGCCAGCAGGAGACTAGCGGGAGGGCCTGGCACCGGGGAGCTGTTTTTT
J gene: TRBJ1-4; clone size: -; V gene: TRBV27; D gene: -; CDR3 protein: CASSFRGGEKLFF; CDR3 DNA: TGTGCCAGCAGTTTTAGGGGAGGAGAAAAACTGTTTTTT
J gene: TRBJ2-7; clone size: few; V gene: TRBV2; D gene: -; CDR3 protein: CASNKGAYEQYF; CDR3 DNA: TGTGCCAGCAACAAGGGGGCCTACGAGCAGTACTTC
J gene: TRBJ1-1; clone size: many; V gene: TRBV7-8; D gene: -; CDR3 protein: CASSSAGQNTEAFF; CDR3 DNA: TGTGCCAGCAGCTCCGCCGGACAGAACACTGAAGCTTTCTTT
J gene: TRBJ2-2; clone size: few; V gene: TRBV28; D gene: -; CDR3 protein: CARSDRRNPGELFF; CDR3 DNA: TGTGCCAGGTCGGACCGGAGAAATCCCGGGGAGCTGTTTTTT
J gene: TRBJ2-3; clone size: many; V gene: TRBV7-2; D gene: -; CDR3 protein: CASSLARLREDTQYF; CDR3 DNA: TGTGCCAGCAGCTTAGCGCGCTTGAGGGAAGATACGCAGTATTTT
J gene: TRBJ1-1; clone size: -; V gene: TRBV12-3/TRBV12-4; D gene: -; CDR3 protein: CASSLARSSPRGTEAFF; CDR3 DNA: TGTGCCAGCAGTTTGGCTAGGAGTTCTCCCCGGGGCACTGAAGCTTTCTTT
J gene: TRBJ2-1; clone size: few; V gene: TRBV6-1; D gene: -; CDR3 protein: CASSINSYNEQFF; CDR3 DNA: TGTGCCAGCAGTATAAACAGTTACAATGAGCAGTTCTTC
J gene: TRBJ1-1; clone size: few; V gene: TRBV7-6; D gene: TRBD1; CDR3 protein: CASSARTGGNTEAFF; CDR3 DNA: TGTGCCAGCAGCGCCCGGACAGGGGGCAACACTGAAGCTTTCTTT
J gene: TRBJ2-7; clone size: -; V gene: TRBV9; D gene: -; CDR3 protein: CASSPQVEASYEQYF; CDR3 DNA: TGTGCCAGCAGCCCCCAAGTGGAGGCGTCCTACGAGCAGTACTTC
J gene: TRBJ2-3; clone size: -; V gene: TRBV7-9; D gene: -; CDR3 protein: CASSRRDFSSTDTQYF; CDR3 DNA: TGTGCCAGCAGCCGTCGGGACTTCTCTAGCACAGATACGCAGTATTTT
J gene: TRBJ2-3; clone size: -; V gene: TRBV6-1; D gene: TRBD2; CDR3 protein: CASSPWRGGLAGVADTQYF; CDR3 DNA: TGTGCCAGCAGTCCCTGGAGGGGAGGGCTAGCGGGAGTGGCAGATACGCAGTATTTT
J gene: TRBJ2-1; clone size: -; V gene: TRBV4-1; D gene: TRBD2; CDR3 protein: CASSPGTSGNLGNEQFF; CDR3 DNA: TGCGCCAGCAGCCCGGGGACTAGCGGGAACCTCGGGAATGAGCAGTTCTTC
J gene: TRBJ1-1; clone size: -; V gene: TRBV12-5; D gene: -; CDR3 protein: CASGFTGTEAFF; CDR3 DNA: TGTGCTAGTGGTTTCACGGGCACTGAAGCTTTCTTT
J gene: TRBJ2-1; clone size: few; V gene: TRBV4-1; D gene: -; CDR3 protein: CASSTLVSYNEQFF; CDR3 DNA: TGCGCCAGCAGTACACTCGTCTCCTACAATGAGCAGTTCTTC
J gene: TRBJ1-4; clone size: -; V gene: TRBV28; D gene: TRBD1; CDR3 protein: CASSLTGQAHEKLFF; CDR3 DNA: TGTGCCAGCAGTTTAACTGGACAGGCTCATGAAAAACTGTTTTTT
J gene: TRBJ2-3; clone size: -; V gene: TRBV7-6; D gene: TRBD1; CDR3 protein: CASSPVRGRTDTQYF; CDR3 DNA: TGTGCCAGCAGCCCCGTCAGGGGGCGGACAGATACGCAGTATTTT
J gene: TRBJ2-3; clone size: few; V gene: TRBV6-6; D gene: -; CDR3 protein: CASSVGHQRDTQYF; CDR3 DNA: TGTGCCAGCAGCGTGGGCCACCAGAGGGATACGCAGTATTTT
J gene: TRBJ1-4; clone size: -; V gene: TRBV20-1; D gene: -; CDR3 protein: CSASADVRSEKLFF; CDR3 DNA: TGCAGTGCTAGCGCGGACGTTCGGAGTGAAAAACTGTTTTTT
J gene: TRBJ2-1; clone size: few; V gene: TRBV10-1; D gene: TRBD2; CDR3 protein: CASSLSGRAYSYNEQFF; CDR3 DNA: TGCGCCAGCAGTCTTAGCGGGAGGGCCTATTCTTACAATGAGCAGTTCTTC
J gene: TRBJ2-4; clone size: -; V gene: TRBV12-3/TRBV12-4; D gene: -; CDR3 protein: CASRRRGAIQYF; CDR3 DNA: TGTGCCAGCAGGCGCAGGGGGGCCATTCAGTACTTC
J gene: TRBJ2-7; clone size: many; V gene: TRBV28; D gene: -; CDR3 protein: CASSFIRETSYEQYF; CDR3 DNA: TGTGCCAGCAGTTTTATCCGGGAGACCTCCTACGAGCAGTACTTC
J gene: TRBJ1-1; clone size: -; V gene: TRBV6-2/TRBV6-3; D gene: TRBD1; CDR3 protein: CASKQGQFNTEAFF; CDR3 DNA: TGTGCCAGCAAACAGGGACAGTTTAACACTGAAGCTTTCTTT
J gene: TRBJ2-1; clone size: -; V gene: TRBV24-1; D gene: TRBD2; CDR3 protein: CATSDSAGGPYNEQFF; CDR3 DNA: TGTGCCACCAGTGATTCTGCGGGAGGCCCCTACAATGAGCAGTTCTTC
J gene: TRBJ1-3; clone size: few; V gene: TRBV10-3; D gene: -; CDR3 protein: CAITQGGSGNTIYF; CDR3 DNA: TGTGCCATTACCCAAGGGGGGTCTGGAAACACCATATATTTT
J gene: TRBJ1-2; clone size: few; V gene: TRBV15; D gene: TRBD1; CDR3 protein: CATSGRRGPEGYGYTF; CDR3 DNA: TGTGCCACCAGCGGACGCAGGGGGCCAGAGGGCTATGGCTACACCTTC
J gene: TRBJ2-6; clone size: -; V gene: TRBV12-3/TRBV12-4; D gene: TRBD1; CDR3 protein: CASSLALEGQGAPGANVLTF; CDR3 DNA: TGTGCCAGCAGTTTAGCGCTTGAGGGACAGGGGGCGCCTGGGGCCAACGTCCTGACTTTC
J gene: TRBJ1-3; clone size: few; V gene: TRBV19; D gene: -; CDR3 protein: CASFGAGNTIYF; CDR3 DNA: TGTGCCAGTTTTGGGGCCGGAAACACCATATATTTT
J gene: TRBJ2-2; clone size: -; V gene: TRBV7-2; D gene: -; CDR3 protein: CASSLEQDLFTGELFF; CDR3 DNA: TGTGCCAGCAGCTTAGAACAGGATTTATTCACCGGGGAGCTGTTTTTT
J gene: TRBJ1-6; clone size: -; V gene: TRBV7-4; D gene: -; CDR3 protein: CASSLEDSSYNSPLHF; CDR3 DNA: TGTGCCAGCAGCTTAGAAGACAGCTCCTATAATTCACCCCTCCACTTT
J gene: TRBJ2-5; clone size: few; V gene: TRBV27; D gene: TRBD2; CDR3 protein: CASSLVGAGQETQYF; CDR3 DNA: TGTGCCAGCAGTTTAGTGGGAGCGGGACAAGAGACCCAGTACTTC
J gene: TRBJ2-1; clone size: few; V gene: TRBV19; D gene: TRBD2; CDR3 protein: CASSPLTSAHNEQFF; CDR3 DNA: TGTGCCAGTAGTCCCCTGACTAGCGCCCACAATGAGCAGTTCTTC
J gene: TRBJ2-6; clone size: few; V gene: TRBV7-9; D gene: -; CDR3 protein: CASSPRTESSGANVLTF; CDR3 DNA: TGTGCCAGCAGCCCCCGGACGGAAAGCTCTGGGGCCAACGTCCTGACTTTC
J gene: TRBJ1-6; clone size: -; V gene: TRBV7-9; D gene: -; CDR3 protein: CASSLDLPVSPLHF; CDR3 DNA: TGTGCCAGCAGCTTAGACTTACCAGTGTCACCCCTCCACTTT
J gene: TRBJ1-2; clone size: few; V gene: TRBV6-1; D gene: -; CDR3 protein: CASSPRLRGGYTF; CDR3 DNA: TGTGCCAGCAGTCCCCGTTTAAGAGGCGGCTACACCTTC
J gene: TRBJ1-1; clone size: few; V gene: TRBV7-8; D gene: -; CDR3 protein: CASSLITPTVNTEAFF; CDR3 DNA: TGTGCCAGCAGCTTAATAACGCCGACAGTGAACACTGAAGCTTTCTTT
J gene: TRBJ1-1; clone size: few; V gene: TRBV7-9; D gene: TRBD1; CDR3 protein: CASSLEAGGENTEAFF; CDR3 DNA: TGTGCCAGCAGCTTAGAGGCAGGGGGGGAGAACACTGAAGCTTTCTTT
J gene: TRBJ2-2; clone size: many; V gene: TRBV7-2; D gene: TRBD2; CDR3 protein: CASSPRLAANTGELFF; CDR3 DNA: TGTGCCAGCAGCCCGAGACTAGCGGCGAACACCGGGGAGCTGTTTTTT
J gene: TRBJ2-4; clone size: -; V gene: TRBV18; D gene: TRBD2; CDR3 protein: CASSPRLAGSPLAKNIQYF; CDR3 DNA: TGTGCCAGCTCACCGCGACTAGCGGGGTCACCCCTAGCCAAAAACATTCAGTACTTC
J gene: TRBJ2-1; clone size: -; V gene: TRBV28; D gene: TRBD2; CDR3 protein: CASSPRLARNEQFF; CDR3 DNA: TGTGCCAGCAGTCCCAGACTAGCGCGCAATGAGCAGTTCTTC
J gene: TRBJ2-7; clone size: -; V gene: TRBV7-2; D gene: -; CDR3 protein: CASSSPEQPYEQYF; CDR3 DNA: TGTGCCAGCAGCTCTCCGGAACAGCCCTACGAGCAGTACTTC
J gene: TRBJ1-5; clone size: few; V gene: TRBV4-1; D gene: -; CDR3 protein: CASSQGGGRRRYQPQHF; CDR3 DNA: TGCGCCAGCAGCCAAGGGGGGGGCCGGCGCCGCTATCAGCCCCAGCATTTT
J gene: TRBJ1-4; clone size: -; V gene: TRBV27; D gene: -; CDR3 protein: CASSGSLNEKLFF; CDR3 DNA: TGTGCCAGCAGTGGTTCTTTGAATGAAAAACTGTTTTTT
J gene: TRBJ1-1; clone size: few; V gene: TRBV6-1; D gene: -; CDR3 protein: CASSDFVGREWTEAFF; CDR3 DNA: TGTGCCAGCAGTGATTTCGTTGGAAGGGAATGGACTGAAGCTTTCTTT
J gene: TRBJ2-1; clone size: many; V gene: TRBV7-2; D gene: TRBD1; CDR3 protein: CASSPPVRGIVYNEQFF; CDR3 DNA: TGTGCCAGCAGCCCACCCGTCAGGGGGATCGTCTACAATGAGCAGTTCTTC
J gene: TRBJ1-1; clone size: few; V gene: TRBV6-5; D gene: -; CDR3 protein: CASRSMGGTEAFF; CDR3 DNA: TGTGCCAGCAGGTCCATGGGAGGCACTGAAGCTTTCTTT
J gene: TRBJ1-2; clone size: -; V gene: TRBV19; D gene: TRBD1; CDR3 protein: CASSFRQGKGYTF; CDR3 DNA: TGTGCCAGTAGTTTTAGACAGGGAAAAGGCTACACCTTC
J gene: TRBJ2-3; clone size: -; V gene: TRBV29-1; D gene: TRBD2; CDR3 protein: CSVQKRWTSGSTDTQYF; CDR3 DNA: TGCAGCGTTCAAAAAAGGTGGACTAGCGGGAGCACAGATACGCAGTATTTT
J gene: TRBJ1-1; clone size: -; V gene: TRBV5-6; D gene: TRBD1; CDR3 protein: CASSLGRGRWNTEAFF; CDR3 DNA: TGTGCCAGCAGCTTAGGGAGGGGGCGATGGAACACTGAAGCTTTCTTT